The 3 T cell receptor beta chains reported below all come from one sample, sequenced in a study of cytotoxic CD8 clonotypes in ibrutinib-treated CLL (dated by TCRdb to about 2021). Libraries were prepared through the immunoSEQ multiplex PCR assay. TCRdb provides this immuneACCESS table in a form limited to in-frame rearrangements. Some clones are lacking; in checked studies, under half of them reflect an unresolved V gene, and why the rest are absent is not known. The sample table lists over 8,500 clones, about 80% of them with a count of one. The ten biggest clones cover 15% to 20% of the sample. The sample's time point, from its label and the paper: progressive disease on ibrutinib. This sample comprised PBMCs, obtained at disease progression, from a patient treated with ibrutinib. Receptor source: a human donor with chronic lymphocytic leukemia.

On this clone itself: Relative to the germline gene, one junction end is altered; a read error may explain this. The chain combines TRBV9 with TRBJ1-2; no firm D call. This CDR3 is built from 14 residues. Germline V gene data show CDR1 as SGDLS and CDR2 as YYNGEE. This CDR3 is CASNVALLGHGYTF. The DNA for the CDR3 is TGTGCCAGCAACGTAGCACTGCTAGGGCATGGCTACACCTTC.

A few counts support this clone. V is TRBV7-9 and J is TRBJ2-3; 9 bases are shared with TRBD2. Germline V CDR1 and CDR2: SEHNR, FQNEAQ (reference sequence). The CDR3 contains 17 residues. V dropped 0 bases and J dropped 2; count of bases not matched to a gene: 6. The CDR3 nucleotides read TGTGCCAGCAGCTTAGCGCAGAGCGGGGGGCACACAGATACGCAGTATTTT. This gives the protein CASSLAQSGGHTDTQYF.

The rearrangement uses TRBV27 and TRBJ2-2, with D unclear. The length of the CDR3 is 16 residues. Trimming took 4 bases from V and 1 from J, leaving 13 bases between them. Looked up from germline, CDR1 is MNHEY and CDR2 is SMNVEV (reference sequence). The CDR3 DNA is TGTGCCAGCAGTTCGTCGCGTAGAGTGAACACCGGGGAGCTGTTTTTT. This encodes CASSSSRRVNTGELFF.